This T cell receptor (beta chain) was sequenced in a study of blood T cell repertoires in COVID-19. About the research overall: The origin of the acute and convalescent COVID-19 samples was the United States, Italy and Spain. Sample material is recorded as cDNA or gDNA derived from T cells, B-cell-depleted T cells, or PBMCs.

How the authors handled the data: It was from reference gene primer amplification that nucleated cell counts were estimated. Clones were read by immunoSEQ multiplex PCR, and TCRdb kept only the in-frame ones, dropping some. That table supplies the V and J calls and clone size; D and trimming were determined from the DNA. Among 200,000 to 250,000 clones listed, roughly 84% were seen once. In germline, CDR1 is MNHEY, CDR2 SVGAGI. Trimming left V 8 bases short and J 4 bases short, with 11 bases between. CDR3 length: 12 residues. Sequenced: peripheral blood. The clonotype originates from a woman of 80 years or more with active or convalescent COVID-19. J is TRBJ1-2 and V is TRBV6-5; perhaps TRBD1 as D (5 bases). The CDR3 DNA sequence: TGTGCCAGCCGGGGGTATTTCTATGGCTACACCTTC. It is translated as CASRGYFYGYTF.